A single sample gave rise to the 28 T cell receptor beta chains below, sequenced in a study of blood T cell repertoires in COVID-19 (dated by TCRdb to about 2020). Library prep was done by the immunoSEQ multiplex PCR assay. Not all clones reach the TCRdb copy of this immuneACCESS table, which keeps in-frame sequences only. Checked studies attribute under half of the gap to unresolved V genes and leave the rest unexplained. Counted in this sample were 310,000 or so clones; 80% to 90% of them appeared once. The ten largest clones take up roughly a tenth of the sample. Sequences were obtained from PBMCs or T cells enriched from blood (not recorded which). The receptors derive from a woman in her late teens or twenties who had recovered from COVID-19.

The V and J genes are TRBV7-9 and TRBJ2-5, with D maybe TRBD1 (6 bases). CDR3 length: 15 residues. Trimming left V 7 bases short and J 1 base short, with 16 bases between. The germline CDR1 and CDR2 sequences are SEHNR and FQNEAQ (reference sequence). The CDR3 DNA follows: TGTGCCAGCAACATAATCAGGGGACCCCAAGAGACCCAGTACTTC. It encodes CASNIIRGPQETQYF.

The CDR3 sequence: CASSRWRESHSYNEQFF. DNA for the CDR3: TGTGCCAGCAGTAGATGGAGGGAGTCCCACTCCTACAATGAGCAGTTCTTC. V usage is TRBV27 and J usage is TRBJ2-1; D may be TRBD2 (6 bases). This CDR3 spans 17 amino acids. The germline gives CDR1 MNHEY, CDR2 SMNVEV (reference sequence). The germline V and J ends were trimmed by 5 bases and 0 bases, with 17 bases remaining between them.

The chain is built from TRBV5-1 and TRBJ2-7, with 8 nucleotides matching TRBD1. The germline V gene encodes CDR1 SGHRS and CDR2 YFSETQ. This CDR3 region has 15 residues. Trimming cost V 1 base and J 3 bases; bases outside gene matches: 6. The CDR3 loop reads CASSLIPGGLYEQYF. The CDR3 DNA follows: TGCGCCAGCAGCTTGATCCCAGGGGGCCTCTACGAGCAGTACTTC.

CDR3 region: CASSFQGGSGANVLTF. The CDR3 DNA sequence: TGTGCCAGCAGCTTTCAAGGGGGCTCTGGGGCCAACGTCCTGACTTTC. The rearrangement joins TRBV5-6 to TRBJ2-6; a weak D match, TRBD1 (6 bases). The V and J ends lost 2 bases and 0 bases respectively, with 9 bases between them. Germline-derived CDR1 and CDR2 are SGHDT and YYEEEE. The CDR3 is made up of 16 amino acids.

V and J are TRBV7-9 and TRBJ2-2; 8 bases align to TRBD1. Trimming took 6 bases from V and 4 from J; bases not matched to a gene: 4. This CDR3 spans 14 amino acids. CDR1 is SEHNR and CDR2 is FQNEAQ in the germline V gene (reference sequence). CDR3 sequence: CASRLDRATGELFF. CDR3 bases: TGTGCCAGCAGATTGGACAGGGCCACCGGGGAGCTGTTTTTT.

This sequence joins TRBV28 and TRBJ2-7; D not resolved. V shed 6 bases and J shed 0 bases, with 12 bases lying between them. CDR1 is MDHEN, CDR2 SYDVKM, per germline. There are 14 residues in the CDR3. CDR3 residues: CASSRRSPSYEQYF. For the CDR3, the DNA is TGTGCCAGCAGCCGTCGGTCCCCCTCCTACGAGCAGTACTTC.

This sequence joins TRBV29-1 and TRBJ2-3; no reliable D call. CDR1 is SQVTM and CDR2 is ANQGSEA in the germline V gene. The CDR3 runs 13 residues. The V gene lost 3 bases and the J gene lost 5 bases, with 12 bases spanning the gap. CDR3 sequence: CSVDWLRRDTQYF. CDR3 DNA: TGCAGCGTTGACTGGCTAAGGAGAGATACGCAGTATTTT.

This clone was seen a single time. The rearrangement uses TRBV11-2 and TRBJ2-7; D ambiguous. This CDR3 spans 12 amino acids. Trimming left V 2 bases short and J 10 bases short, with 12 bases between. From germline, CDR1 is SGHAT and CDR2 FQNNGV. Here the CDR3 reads CASSLYPPRQYF. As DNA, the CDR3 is TGTGCCAGCAGCTTATACCCCCCGCGCCAGTACTTC.

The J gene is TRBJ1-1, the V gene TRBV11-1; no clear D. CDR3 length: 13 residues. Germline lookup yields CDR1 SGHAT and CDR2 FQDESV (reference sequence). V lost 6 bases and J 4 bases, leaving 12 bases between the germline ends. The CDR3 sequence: CASRKGVGTEAFF. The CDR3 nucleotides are TGTGCCAGCAGGAAGGGAGTCGGCACTGAAGCTTTCTTT.

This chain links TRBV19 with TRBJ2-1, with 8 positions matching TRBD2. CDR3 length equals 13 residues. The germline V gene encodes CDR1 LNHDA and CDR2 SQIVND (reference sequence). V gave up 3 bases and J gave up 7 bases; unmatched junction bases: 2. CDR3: CASSMTSVNEQFF. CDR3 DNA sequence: TGTGCCAGTAGTATGACTAGCGTAAATGAGCAGTTCTTC. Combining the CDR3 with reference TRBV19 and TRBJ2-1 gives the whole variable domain DGGITQSPKYLFRKEGQNVTLSCEQNLNHDAMYWYRQDPGQGLRLIYYSQIVNDFQKGDIAEGYSVSREKKESFPLTVTSAQKNPTAFYLCASSMTSVNEQFFGPGTRLTVL.

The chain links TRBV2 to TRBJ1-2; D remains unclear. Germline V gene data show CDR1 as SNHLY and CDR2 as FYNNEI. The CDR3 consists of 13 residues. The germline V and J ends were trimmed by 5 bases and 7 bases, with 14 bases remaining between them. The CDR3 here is CASSREAVSGYTF. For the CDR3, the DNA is TGTGCCAGCAGTAGGGAGGCAGTTAGTGGCTACACCTTC. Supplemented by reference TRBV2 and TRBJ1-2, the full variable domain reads EPEVTQTPSHQVTQMGQEVILRCVPISNHLYFYWYRQILGQKVEFLVSFYNNEISEKSEIFDDQFSVERPDGSNFTLKIRSTKLEDSAMYFCASSREAVSGYTFGSGTRLTVV.

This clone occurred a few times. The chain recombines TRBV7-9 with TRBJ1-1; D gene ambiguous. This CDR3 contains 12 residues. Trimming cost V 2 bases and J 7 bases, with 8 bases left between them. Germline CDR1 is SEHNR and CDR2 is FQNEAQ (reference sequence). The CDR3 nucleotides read TGTGCCAGCAGCTTATTCGCGGGTGAAGCTTTCTTT. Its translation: CASSLFAGEAFF. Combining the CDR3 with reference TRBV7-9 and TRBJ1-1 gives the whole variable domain DTGVSQNPRHKITKRGQNVTFRCDPISEHNRLYWYRQTLGQGPEFLTYFQNEAQLEKSRLLSDRFSAERPKGSFSTLEIQRTEQGDSAMYLCASSLFAGEAFFGQGTRLTVV.

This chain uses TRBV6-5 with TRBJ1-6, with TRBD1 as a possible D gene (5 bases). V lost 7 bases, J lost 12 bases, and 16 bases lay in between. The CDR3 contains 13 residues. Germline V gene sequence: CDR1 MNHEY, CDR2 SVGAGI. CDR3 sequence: CASKGRDSGPLHF. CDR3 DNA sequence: TGTGCCAGCAAGGGAAGGGACTCAGGACCCCTCCACTTT.

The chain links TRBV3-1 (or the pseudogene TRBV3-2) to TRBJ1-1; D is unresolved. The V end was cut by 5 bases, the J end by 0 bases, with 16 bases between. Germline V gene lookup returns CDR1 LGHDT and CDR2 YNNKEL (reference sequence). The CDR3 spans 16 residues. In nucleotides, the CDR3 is TGTGCCAGCAGCTACGCGATTGGAGGGCTGAACACTGAAGCTTTCTTT. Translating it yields CASSYAIGGLNTEAFF.

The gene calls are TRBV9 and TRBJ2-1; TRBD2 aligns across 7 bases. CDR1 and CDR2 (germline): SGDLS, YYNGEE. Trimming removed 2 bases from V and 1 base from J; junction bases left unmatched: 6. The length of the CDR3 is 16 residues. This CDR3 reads CASSVKLASSYNEQFF. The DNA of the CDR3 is TGTGCCAGCAGCGTCAAACTAGCGAGTTCCTACAATGAGCAGTTCTTC.

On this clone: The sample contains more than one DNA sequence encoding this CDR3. As DNA, the CDR3 is TGTGCCAGCTCACCCAGACAGGGCACTTACGAGCAGTACTTC. Its translation: CASSPRQGTYEQYF. This chain joins TRBV18 and TRBJ2-7, with 7 bases fitting TRBD1. V lost 3 bases, J lost 4 bases, and 6 bases stayed unmatched. The germline CDR1 and CDR2 sequences are KGHSH and LQKENI. This CDR3 comprises 14 residues.

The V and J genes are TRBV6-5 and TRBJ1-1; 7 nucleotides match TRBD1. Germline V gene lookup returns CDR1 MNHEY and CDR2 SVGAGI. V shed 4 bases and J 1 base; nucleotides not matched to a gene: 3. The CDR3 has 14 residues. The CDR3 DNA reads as TGTGCCAGCAGTTCCCGGACAGGGAACACTGAAGCTTTCTTT. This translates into CASSSRTGNTEAFF.

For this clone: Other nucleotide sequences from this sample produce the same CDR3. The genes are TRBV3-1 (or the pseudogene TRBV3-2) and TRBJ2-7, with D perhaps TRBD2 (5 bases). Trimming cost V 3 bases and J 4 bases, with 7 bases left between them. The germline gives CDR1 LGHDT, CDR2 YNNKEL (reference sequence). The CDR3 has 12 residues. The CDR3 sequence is CASSHGGYEQYF. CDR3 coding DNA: TGTGCCAGCAGCCACGGCGGGTACGAGCAGTACTTC.

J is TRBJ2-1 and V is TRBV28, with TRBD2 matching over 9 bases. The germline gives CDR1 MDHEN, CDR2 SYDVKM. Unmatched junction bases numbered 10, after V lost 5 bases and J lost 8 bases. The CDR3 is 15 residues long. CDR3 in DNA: TGTGCCAGCAGTCGACTAGCGGTGACCTGGGATGAGCAGTTCTTC. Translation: CASSRLAVTWDEQFF.

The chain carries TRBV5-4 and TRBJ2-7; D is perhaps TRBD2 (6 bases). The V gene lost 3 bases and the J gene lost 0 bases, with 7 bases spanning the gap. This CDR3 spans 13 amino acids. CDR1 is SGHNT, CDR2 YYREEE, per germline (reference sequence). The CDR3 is CASSWDFSYEQYF. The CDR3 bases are TGTGCCAGCAGCTGGGACTTCTCCTACGAGCAGTACTTC.

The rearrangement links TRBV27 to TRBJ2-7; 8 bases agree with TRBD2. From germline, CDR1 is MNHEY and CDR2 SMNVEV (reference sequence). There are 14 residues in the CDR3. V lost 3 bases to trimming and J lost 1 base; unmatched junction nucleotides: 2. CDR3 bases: TGTGCCAGCAGTTTTAGCGGGGCTTCCTACGAGCAGTACTTC. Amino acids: CASSFSGASYEQYF.

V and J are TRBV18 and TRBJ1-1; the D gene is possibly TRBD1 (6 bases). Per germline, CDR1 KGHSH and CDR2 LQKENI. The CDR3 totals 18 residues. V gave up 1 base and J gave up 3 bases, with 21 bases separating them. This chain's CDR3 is CASSPQTGVRKSDTEAFF. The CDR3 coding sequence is TGTGCCAGCTCACCACAGACAGGAGTTAGGAAAAGTGACACTGAAGCTTTCTTT.

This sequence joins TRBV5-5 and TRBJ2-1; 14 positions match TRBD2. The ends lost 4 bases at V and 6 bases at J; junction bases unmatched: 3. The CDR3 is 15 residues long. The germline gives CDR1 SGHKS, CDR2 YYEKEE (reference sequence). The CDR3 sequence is CASSAGTSGSNEQFF. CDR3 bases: TGTGCCAGCAGCGCTGGGACTAGCGGGAGCAATGAGCAGTTCTTC.

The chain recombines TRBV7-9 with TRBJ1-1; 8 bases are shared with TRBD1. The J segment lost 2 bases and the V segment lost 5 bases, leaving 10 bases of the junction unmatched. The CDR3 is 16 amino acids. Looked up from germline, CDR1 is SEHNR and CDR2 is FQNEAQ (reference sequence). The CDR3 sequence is CASSKTGVVTNTEAFF. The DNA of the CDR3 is TGTGCCAGCAGCAAGACAGGGGTTGTAACAAACACTGAAGCTTTCTTT.

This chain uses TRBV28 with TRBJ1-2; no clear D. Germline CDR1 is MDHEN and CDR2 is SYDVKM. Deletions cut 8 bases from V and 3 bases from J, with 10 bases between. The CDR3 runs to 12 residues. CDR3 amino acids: CASEGSHYGYTF. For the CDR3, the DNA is TGTGCCAGCGAGGGATCACACTATGGCTACACCTTC.

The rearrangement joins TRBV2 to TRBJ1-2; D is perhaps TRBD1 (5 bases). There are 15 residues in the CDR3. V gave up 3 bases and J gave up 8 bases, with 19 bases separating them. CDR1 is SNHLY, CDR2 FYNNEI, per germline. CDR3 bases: TGTGCCAGCAGTGATCCTTGGGGGAGGCAGCGAGGCTACACCTTC. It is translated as CASSDPWGRQRGYTF.

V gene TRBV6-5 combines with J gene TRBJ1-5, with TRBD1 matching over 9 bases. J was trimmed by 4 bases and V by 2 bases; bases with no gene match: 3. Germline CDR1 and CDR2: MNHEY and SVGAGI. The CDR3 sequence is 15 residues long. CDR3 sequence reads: CASSYRDRDNQPQHF. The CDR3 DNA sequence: TGTGCCAGCAGTTACCGGGACAGGGATAATCAGCCCCAGCATTTT.

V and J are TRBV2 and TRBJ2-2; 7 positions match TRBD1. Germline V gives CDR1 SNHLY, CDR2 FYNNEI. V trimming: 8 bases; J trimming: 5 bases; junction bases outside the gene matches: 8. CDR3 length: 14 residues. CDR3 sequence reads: CASARTGPTGELFF. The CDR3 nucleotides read TGTGCCAGCGCAAGGACAGGTCCAACCGGGGAGCTGTTTTTT.